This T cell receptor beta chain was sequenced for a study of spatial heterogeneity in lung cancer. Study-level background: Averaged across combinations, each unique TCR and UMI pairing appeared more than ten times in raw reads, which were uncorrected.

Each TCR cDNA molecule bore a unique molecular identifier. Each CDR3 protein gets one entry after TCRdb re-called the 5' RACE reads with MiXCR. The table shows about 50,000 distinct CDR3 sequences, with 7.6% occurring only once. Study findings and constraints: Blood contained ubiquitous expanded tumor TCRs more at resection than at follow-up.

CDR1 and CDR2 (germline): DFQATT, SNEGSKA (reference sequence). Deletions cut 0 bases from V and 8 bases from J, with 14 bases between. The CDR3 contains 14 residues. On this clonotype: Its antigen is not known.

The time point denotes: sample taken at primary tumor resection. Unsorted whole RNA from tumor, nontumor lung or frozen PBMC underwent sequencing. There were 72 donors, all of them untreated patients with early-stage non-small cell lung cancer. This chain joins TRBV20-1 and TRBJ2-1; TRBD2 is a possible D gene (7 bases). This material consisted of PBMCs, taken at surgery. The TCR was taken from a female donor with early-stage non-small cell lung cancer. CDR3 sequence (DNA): TGCAGTGCTAGAGATGCGGGGGCGTGGGATGAGCAGTTCTTC. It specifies CSARDAGAWDEQFF.